A single sample gave rise to the 19 T cell receptor beta chains below, sequenced in a study of T cell changes during pregnancy in multiple sclerosis. TCRdb's copy holds only in-frame clones and misses some; the assay was immunoSEQ multiplex PCR. The sample records approximately 82,000 clones, 75% to 95% being singletons. This specimen was CD4+ T cells from peripheral blood mononuclear cells, taken in the second trimester of pregnancy. The receptors shown here come from a female donor with multiple sclerosis, enrolled in a pregnancy study.

The chain recombines TRBV7-2 with TRBJ1-1; D not certain. The CDR3 has 12 amino acids. Between the trimmed V and J ends, which lost 3 bases and 1 base, there was a span of 3 bases. Germline values: CDR1 SGHTA, CDR2 FQGNSA. CDR3 nucleotide sequence: TGTGCCAGCAGCTTCCAGAACACTGAAGCTTTCTTT. Translation gives CASSFQNTEAFF.

The V gene is TRBV6-4, the J gene TRBJ2-3; D remains ambiguous. The CDR3 extends over 16 amino acids. With 2 bases removed from V and 1 base from J, the gap between germline ends came to 13 bases. CDR1 is MRHNA, CDR2 SNTAGT, per germline. For the CDR3, the DNA is TGTGCCAGCAGTGACAGTTGGCTACGGGGCACAGATACGCAGTATTTT. Translating it yields CASSDSWLRGTDTQYF.

The chain is built from TRBV19 and TRBJ2-1; 13 bases map to TRBD2. From germline, CDR1 is LNHDA and CDR2 SQIVND (reference sequence). J gave up 8 bases and V 5 bases, and 6 bases lay outside the gene matches. The CDR3 is 15 amino acids. CDR3 region: CASSGGTSGNYEQFF. The CDR3 nucleotides read TGTGCCAGTAGTGGCGGGACTAGCGGGAACTATGAGCAGTTCTTC.

This clone has just one count. The rearrangement links TRBV5-1 to TRBJ1-2, with D maybe TRBD1 (5 bases). The CDR3 runs to 16 residues. The V gene lost 0 bases and the J gene lost 4 bases, with 16 bases spanning the gap. Germline V gene sequence: CDR1 SGHRS, CDR2 YFSETQ. The CDR3 is CASSLGLTGLLYGYTF. The DNA for the CDR3 is TGCGCCAGCAGCTTGGGTCTAACAGGTCTCCTCTATGGCTACACCTTC.

This sequence joins TRBV5-4 and TRBJ1-6; the D is unclear. Trimming took off 4 bases at V and 7 bases at J, with 15 bases between the two ends. Germline loops: CDR1 SGHNT, CDR2 YYREEE (reference sequence). The CDR3 runs 15 residues. For the CDR3, the DNA is TGTGCCAGCAGCAGCAAACCTTTTGAGAATTCACCCCTCCACTTT. This codes for CASSSKPFENSPLHF.

The chain recombines TRBV5-1 with TRBJ2-1; 15 bases agree with TRBD2. CDR3 length: 18 amino acids. Germline values: CDR1 SGHRS, CDR2 YFSETQ. V was pared by 3 bases and J by 7 bases, with 11 bases of the junction left unmatched. CDR3 coding DNA: TGCGCCAGCAGCTGGGGACTAGCGGGAGGTTTTGGATCGAATGAGCAGTTCTTC. Amino acid sequence: CASSWGLAGGFGSNEQFF.

The chain joins TRBV2 to TRBJ1-6; D is uncertain. V was trimmed by 3 bases and J by 9 bases, leaving 6 bases between them. Germline CDR1 and CDR2: SNHLY and FYNNEI. This CDR3 spans 12 amino acids. The CDR3 coding sequence is TGTGCCAGCAGTGATTATTTTTCACCCCTCCACTTT. It is translated as CASSDYFSPLHF.

The chain links TRBV19 to TRBJ2-7, with D tentatively TRBD2 (6 bases). The CDR3 has 15 residues. CDR1 is LNHDA, CDR2 SQIVND, per germline (reference sequence). V gave up 5 bases and J gave up 4 bases, with 18 bases separating them. The CDR3 reads CASSVSQGAGYEQYF. CDR3 bases: TGTGCCAGTAGTGTCAGCCAGGGTGCGGGATACGAGCAGTACTTC.

The chain employs TRBV10-3 and TRBJ2-5; 7 bases are shared with TRBD1. Trimming removed 6 bases from V and 1 base from J; junction bases left unmatched: 5. The CDR3 is 14 amino acids. Germline V gene data show CDR1 as ENHRY and CDR2 as SYGVKD. The CDR3 bases are TGTGCCATCAGCCTGCAGGGGGTCCAAGAGACCCAGTACTTC. Its protein is CAISLQGVQETQYF.

This chain connects TRBV28 to TRBJ1-1, with D perhaps matching TRBD1 (5 bases). Germline assignment: CDR1 MDHEN and CDR2 SYDVKM. Trimming left V 6 bases short and J 1 base short, with 12 bases between. This CDR3 contains 14 residues. The CDR3 spells CASSPSTANTEAFF. The DNA for the CDR3 is TGTGCCAGCAGCCCCTCGACAGCGAACACTGAAGCTTTCTTT. Based on the CDR3 plus reference TRBV28 and TRBJ1-1, the full variable domain is DVKVTQSSRYLVKRTGEKVFLECVQDMDHENMFWYRQDPGLGLRLIYFSYDVKMKEKGDIPEGYSVSREKKERFSLILESASTNQTSMYLCASSPSTANTEAFFGQGTRLTVV.

This clone was detected once. The genes are TRBV28 and TRBJ2-7; the D is unclear. Germline V gene sequence: CDR1 MDHEN, CDR2 SYDVKM. The CDR3 contains 12 residues. Trimming cost V 4 bases and J 0 bases, with 4 bases left between them. The CDR3 spells CASSSSSYEQYF. The CDR3 coding sequence is TGTGCCAGCAGTTCGAGCTCCTACGAGCAGTACTTC.

This clone was seen a handful of times. CDR3: CASSPYGQGYGYTF. In nucleotides, the CDR3 is TGTGCCAGCTCACCCTATGGACAGGGGTATGGCTACACCTTC. The chain is built from TRBV18 and TRBJ1-2, with TRBD1 matching 9 bases. Per the germline V gene, CDR1 is KGHSH and CDR2 is LQKENI. The V segment lost 3 bases and the J segment 5 bases; nucleotides outside the gene matches: 4. CDR3 length equals 14 residues.

The V and J genes are TRBV27 and TRBJ2-3; no reliable D call. Looked up from germline, CDR1 is MNHEY and CDR2 is SMNVEV (reference sequence). V was cut by 0 bases and J by 2 bases, with 3 bases left in between. The CDR3 spans 13 residues. The CDR3 DNA reads as TGTGCCAGCAGTTTATCCATCACAGATACGCAGTATTTT. Its protein product is CASSLSITDTQYF.

The chain links TRBV19 to TRBJ1-5; 9 bases line up with TRBD1. CDR1 is LNHDA, CDR2 SQIVND, per germline (reference sequence). The CDR3 is 16 amino acids. The J segment lost 6 bases and the V segment lost 5 bases, leaving 11 bases of the junction unmatched. This chain's CDR3 is CASSVWADRGGQPQHF. The CDR3 coding sequence is TGTGCCAGTAGTGTCTGGGCGGACAGGGGTGGTCAGCCCCAGCATTTT.

The chain is built from TRBV9 and TRBJ1-2; 8 bases fit TRBD1. Trimming cost V 0 bases and J 10 bases; bases outside gene matches: 11. This CDR3 region has 15 residues. Germline CDR1 and CDR2: SGDLS and YYNGEE. The CDR3 DNA is TGTGCCAGCAGCGTAGTCGGGACAGGCGTCCCCCACTACACCTTC. Translated: CASSVVGTGVPHYTF.

The rearrangement links TRBV13 to TRBJ1-2; D remains unclear. The V end lost 4 bases, the J end lost 5 bases, and 11 bases lay between the germline ends. Germline assignment: CDR1 PRHDT and CDR2 FYEKMQ (reference sequence). The length of the CDR3 is 13 residues. The CDR3 DNA sequence: TGTGCCAGCAGCTCTAGCGACTTGTATGGCTACACCTTC. Translated: CASSSSDLYGYTF.

This chain uses TRBV19 with TRBJ1-2; 9 bases map to TRBD1. The germline V gene has CDR1 LNHDA and CDR2 SQIVND (reference sequence). CDR3 size: 13 residues. J lost 5 bases, V lost 5 bases, and 3 bases had no gene match. CDR3: CASSRTGEYGYTF. CDR3 DNA sequence: TGTGCCAGTAGTCGGACAGGGGAGTATGGCTACACCTTC.

This sequence joins TRBV2 and TRBJ2-7, with TRBD2 matching over 11 bases. The CDR3 contains 15 residues. J gave up 0 bases and V 4 bases, and 2 bases lay outside the gene matches. CDR1 is SNHLY, CDR2 FYNNEI, per germline. CDR3 sequence: CASSGTSGYSYEQYF. In DNA, the CDR3 is TGTGCCAGCAGTGGGACTAGCGGGTACTCCTACGAGCAGTACTTC. The whole variable domain, filled in from reference TRBV2 and TRBJ2-7, reads EPEVTQTPSHQVTQMGQEVILRCVPISNHLYFYWYRQILGQKVEFLVSFYNNEISEKSEIFDDQFSVERPDGSNFTLKIRSTKLEDSAMYFCASSGTSGYSYEQYFGPGTRLTVT.

CDR3 protein: CASSESGTGGFEKLFF. In DNA form, the CDR3 reads TGTGCCAGCAGTGAATCGGGGACAGGGGGATTTGAAAAACTGTTTTTT. The chain is built from TRBV2 and TRBJ1-4; 11 bases are a match to TRBD1. The CDR3 loop spans 16 amino acids. The V gene end was trimmed by 2 bases and the J gene end by 7 bases; junction bases not matched to a gene: 6. In germline, CDR1 is SNHLY, CDR2 FYNNEI. The entire variable domain, with the rest obtained from reference TRBV2 and TRBJ1-4, is as follows: EPEVTQTPSHQVTQMGQEVILRCVPISNHLYFYWYRQILGQKVEFLVSFYNNEISEKSEIFDDQFSVERPDGSNFTLKIRSTKLEDSAMYFCASSESGTGGFEKLFFGSGTQLSVL.